One sample yielded the 26 T cell receptor beta chains listed below, sequenced in a study of cytomegalovirus exposure and HLA in healthy donors. This PCR relied on a set of 60 Vbeta primers and 13 Jbeta primers. Method: immunoSEQ multiplex PCR; TCRdb's copy keeps in-frame clones and lacks some. The table records fewer than 200,000 clones, 82% of them present only once. The sample taken for sequencing was PBMCs. The receptors were sampled from a male donor in good health and CMV-seronegative.

V is TRBV11-2 and J is TRBJ2-7; tentative D call: TRBD2 (6 bases). In germline, CDR1 is SGHAT, CDR2 FQNNGV. V was cut by 5 bases and J by 6 bases, with 11 bases left in between. This CDR3 spans 12 amino acids. This chain's CDR3 is CASSHGGGEQYF. CDR3 sequence (DNA): TGTGCCAGCAGCCACGGGGGTGGCGAGCAGTACTTC.

V and J are TRBV7-2 and TRBJ2-3; 8 bases are a match to TRBD2. The V gene end was trimmed by 4 bases and the J gene end by 4 bases; junction bases not matched to a gene: 7. Per the germline V gene, CDR1 is SGHTA and CDR2 is FQGNSA. This CDR3 contains 15 residues. CDR3 residues: CASSSRTSLPDTQYF. The CDR3 nucleotides are TGTGCCAGCAGCTCCCGGACTAGCCTCCCAGATACGCAGTATTTT.

CDR3 region: CASSLEGGVTEAFF. Here the CDR3 DNA reads TGCGCCAGCAGCTTGGAGGGGGGGGTGACTGAAGCTTTCTTT. The chain combines TRBV5-1 with TRBJ1-1, with D perhaps matching TRBD1 (6 bases). This CDR3 region has 14 residues. Germline CDR1 reads SGHRS; CDR2 reads YFSETQ. V was clipped by 0 bases and J by 5 bases, with 11 bases between them.

This clone turned up a few times. The rearrangement links TRBV7-6 to TRBJ2-1, with TRBD1 matching over 7 bases. Per germline, CDR1 SGHVS and CDR2 FNYEAQ. V trimming: 3 bases; J trimming: 6 bases; junction bases outside the gene matches: 5. The CDR3 loop spans 14 amino acids. The DNA for the CDR3 is TGTGCCAGCAGCTTGAGGGGGCTGGGCAATGAGCAGTTCTTC. It is translated as CASSLRGLGNEQFF.

The chain uses TRBV29-1 and TRBJ1-1, with a weak D call TRBD1 (5 bases). V gave up 5 bases and J gave up 4 bases, with 14 bases separating them. The CDR3 runs to 13 residues. Germline loops: CDR1 SQVTM, CDR2 ANQGSEA. The chain's CDR3 is CSVRRDQGTEAFF. The DNA of the CDR3 is TGCAGCGTTCGACGAGACCAGGGCACTGAAGCTTTCTTT.

The V and J genes are TRBV11-1 and TRBJ2-7, with a tentative D call TRBD1 (5 bases). In germline, CDR1 is SGHAT, CDR2 FQDESV (reference sequence). CDR3 length equals 14 residues. Trimming stripped 3 bases from V and 3 bases from J, with 12 bases between. The CDR3 DNA reads TGTGCCAGCAGCTTGGGGCAGGATCTCTACGAGCAGTACTTC. This gives the protein CASSLGQDLYEQYF.

The chain combines TRBV28 with TRBJ1-2; 10 bases match TRBD1. The CDR3 is made up of 17 amino acids. J lost 4 bases, V lost 5 bases, and 13 bases had no gene match. The germline gives CDR1 MDHEN, CDR2 SYDVKM. CDR3 protein: CASSPGTGAAFGYGYTF. For the CDR3, the DNA is TGTGCCAGCAGTCCCGGGACAGGGGCCGCTTTTGGCTATGGCTACACCTTC.

CDR3 in DNA: TGTGCCAGCAGCCAAGACCAACCGGGACTAGGGACCCCCTACGAGCAGTACTTC. Translating it yields CASSQDQPGLGTPYEQYF. This sequence joins TRBV4-2 and TRBJ2-7, with TRBD2 matching 8 bases. The CDR3 is made up of 18 amino acids. CDR1 LGHNA and CDR2 YNFKEQ come from the germline V gene. With V trimmed by 0 bases and J by 2 bases, 12 bases remained unmatched.

The chain employs TRBV4-2 and TRBJ2-1, with 7 positions matching TRBD2. Germline loops: CDR1 LGHNA, CDR2 YNFKEQ. The CDR3 consists of 13 residues. With 4 bases clipped from V and 10 bases from J, the junction kept 7 bases outside the gene matches. The CDR3 reads CASSPRAGVEQFF. CDR3 in DNA: TGTGCCAGCAGCCCCCGGGCGGGGGTCGAGCAGTTCTTC.

About this clone itself: The junction and the germline gene differ at one end; a read error may be behind it. The V gene is TRBV27, the J gene TRBJ2-1; 7 bases map to TRBD2. CDR1 is MNHEY, CDR2 SMNVEV, per germline (reference sequence). The CDR3 covers 19 residues. CDR3 residues: CASTLSGTRASPIRNEQFF. CDR3 sequence (DNA): TGTGCCAGCACTTTAAGCGGGACGCGTGCTTCCCCCATTCGCAATGAGCAGTTCTTC.

V is TRBV5-1 and J is TRBJ2-5; TRBD2 matches at 8 bases. The CDR3 extends over 15 amino acids. Germline CDR1 reads SGHRS; CDR2 reads YFSETQ. Germline trimming cut 4 bases from V and 4 bases from J; bases unmatched to any gene: 9. CDR3 amino acids: CASSPNTSGRETQYF. CDR3 DNA sequence: TGCGCCAGCAGCCCTAATACTAGCGGACGAGAGACCCAGTACTTC.

The genes are TRBV11-1 and TRBJ1-1; D call uncertain. Between the trimmed V and J ends, which lost 7 bases and 11 bases, there was a span of 20 bases. CDR1 is SGHAT and CDR2 is FQDESV in the germline V gene (reference sequence). CDR3 length: 13 amino acids. CDR3: CASTHYGADGAFF. CDR3 nucleotides: TGTGCCAGCACCCATTACGGTGCTGACGGGGCTTTCTTT.

In its sample, this clone was seen a few times. The chain carries TRBV15 and TRBJ2-5; no definite D call. Germline CDR1 LNHNV, CDR2 YYDKDF (reference sequence). The CDR3 runs 14 residues. The V and J ends lost 0 bases and 5 bases respectively, with 10 bases between them. This CDR3 reads CATSRDLAAETQYF. In DNA form, the CDR3 reads TGTGCCACCAGCAGAGATCTTGCCGCGGAGACCCAGTACTTC.

This clone was observed a handful of times. The rearrangement links TRBV6-4 to TRBJ2-2; 7 bases align to TRBD1. In germline, CDR1 is MRHNA, CDR2 SNTAGT. The V segment lost 3 bases and the J segment 3 bases; nucleotides outside the gene matches: 1. The CDR3 is made up of 14 amino acids. CDR3 coding DNA: TGTGCCAGCAGTGATGGGACAGACACCGGGGAGCTGTTTTTT. Amino acids: CASSDGTDTGELFF.

This clone was observed once. The chain couples TRBV9 to TRBJ2-2; possibly TRBD2 for D (5 bases). V shed 2 bases and J shed 7 bases, with 9 bases lying between them. Germline-derived CDR1 and CDR2 are SGDLS and YYNGEE. The CDR3 is made up of 13 amino acids. CDR3 DNA sequence: TGTGCCAGCAGCGTGCGGACTGTCGGGGAGCTGTTTTTT. Amino acid sequence: CASSVRTVGELFF.

The chain is built from TRBV6-5 and TRBJ2-1; TRBD1 might be the D (5 bases). The CDR3 runs to 14 residues. Trimming took off 5 bases at V and 7 bases at J, with 15 bases between the two ends. Germline V gives CDR1 MNHEY, CDR2 SVGAGI. CDR3 protein: CASSGRVLVNEQFF. The CDR3 DNA follows: TGTGCCAGCAGTGGCAGGGTGTTGGTGAATGAGCAGTTCTTC.

The rearrangement joins TRBV2 to TRBJ2-1; D not certain. CDR3 size: 14 residues. CDR1 and CDR2 from the germline V gene are SNHLY and FYNNEI. The ends were cut back, 4 bases at V and 3 bases at J, with 10 bases in the middle. The CDR3 region has the DNA TGTGCCAGCAGTGTCAGGAACCTCTACAATGAGCAGTTCTTC. Translation: CASSVRNLYNEQFF.

CDR3 coding DNA: TGTGCCAGCAGCTTACAGGGTTCCTACAATGAGCAGTTCTTC. Amino acid sequence: CASSLQGSYNEQFF. V gene TRBV7-3 combines with J gene TRBJ2-1; a weak D match, TRBD1 (5 bases). The ends were cut back, 2 bases at V and 1 base at J, with 6 bases in the middle. Germline CDR1 is SGHTA and CDR2 is FQGTGA. The CDR3 spans 14 residues.

The chain carries TRBV18 and TRBJ2-5; 9 bases match TRBD2. Germline CDR1 and CDR2: KGHSH and LQKENI. The CDR3 is 20 residues long. With 2 bases clipped from V and 0 bases from J, the junction kept 16 bases outside the gene matches. The CDR3 protein is CASSPSLPAGGSWYQETQYF. The CDR3 nucleotides read TGTGCCAGCTCACCATCCCTCCCAGCGGGAGGCTCATGGTACCAAGAGACCCAGTACTTC.

The chain couples TRBV27 to TRBJ1-5; 7 nucleotides match TRBD1. The CDR3 totals 13 residues. V was clipped by 2 bases and J by 15 bases; unmatched bases: 10. The germline V gene has CDR1 MNHEY and CDR2 SMNVEV (reference sequence). CDR3 sequence reads: CASSLNVLGQSHF. CDR3 bases: TGTGCCAGCAGTTTAAACGTATTGGGACAGTCGCATTTT.

V is TRBV28 and J is TRBJ2-2, with a weak D call TRBD1 (6 bases). This CDR3 spans 16 amino acids. Germline V gene sequence: CDR1 MDHEN, CDR2 SYDVKM. The V end lost 8 bases, the J end lost 6 bases, and 22 bases lay between the germline ends. The CDR3 sequence: CASHGPGTSFPGELFF. CDR3 nucleotides: TGTGCCAGCCACGGACCCGGGACAAGCTTCCCCGGGGAGCTGTTTTTT.

The CDR3 protein is CASSPRAGQASRIYEQYF. Here the CDR3 DNA reads TGTGCCAGCAGCCCCCGGGCAGGGCAGGCAAGTAGGATCTACGAGCAGTACTTC. The chain carries TRBV14 and TRBJ2-7, with D possibly matching TRBD1 (5 bases). Germline V gene sequence: CDR1 SGHDN, CDR2 FVKESK. The ends were cut back, 4 bases at V and 3 bases at J, with 25 bases in the middle. CDR3 length: 18 amino acids.

Comments on this clone: Additional DNA sequences in this sample encode the identical CDR3. The genes are TRBV9 and TRBJ1-6; 7 bases map to TRBD1. V lost 4 bases to trimming and J lost 9 bases; unmatched junction nucleotides: 7. This CDR3 has 14 amino acids. Germline V lookup: CDR1 SGDLS, CDR2 YYNGEE. CDR3 loop: CASSPTGSGSPLHF. The CDR3 region has the DNA TGTGCCAGCAGCCCGACAGGGTCGGGTTCACCCCTCCACTTT.

This clone has more than one count but fewer than ten. The CDR3 DNA sequence: TGTGCCAGCTCACCGGGACTAGCGGGGAATGAGCAGTTCTTC. Amino acid sequence: CASSPGLAGNEQFF. The V gene is TRBV18, the J gene TRBJ2-1, with 13 nucleotides matching TRBD2. The V and J ends lost 3 bases and 7 bases, in that order; junction bases with no gene match: 0. The CDR3 sequence is 14 residues long. Germline CDR1 and CDR2: KGHSH and LQKENI.

This sequence joins TRBV4-3 and TRBJ2-7; 7 bases match TRBD1. The V and J ends lost 2 bases and 4 bases, in that order; junction bases with no gene match: 8. The CDR3 consists of 15 residues. CDR1 is LGHNA, CDR2 YSLEER, per germline. CDR3 nucleotide sequence: TGCGCCAGCAGCCAAAACCGGGACAGCAAGTACGAGCAGTACTTC. It codes for CASSQNRDSKYEQYF.

The rearrangement uses TRBV27 and TRBJ1-1, with D maybe TRBD1 (5 bases). With 4 bases removed from V and 0 bases from J, the gap between germline ends came to 12 bases. The CDR3 extends over 15 amino acids. The germline V gene encodes CDR1 MNHEY and CDR2 SMNVEV (reference sequence). The DNA of the CDR3 is TGTGCCAGCAGTTCCCGACAGCTAATGAACACTGAAGCTTTCTTT. It yields the protein CASSSRQLMNTEAFF.